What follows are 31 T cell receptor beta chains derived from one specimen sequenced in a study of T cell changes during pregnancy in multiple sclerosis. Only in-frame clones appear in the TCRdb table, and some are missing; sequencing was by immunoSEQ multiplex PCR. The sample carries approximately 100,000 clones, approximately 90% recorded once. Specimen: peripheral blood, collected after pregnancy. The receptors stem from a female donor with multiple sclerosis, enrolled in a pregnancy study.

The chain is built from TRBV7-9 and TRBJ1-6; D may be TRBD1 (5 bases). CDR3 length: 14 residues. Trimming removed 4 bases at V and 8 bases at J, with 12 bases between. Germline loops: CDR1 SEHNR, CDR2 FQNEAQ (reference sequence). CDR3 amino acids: CASSSTTRDSPLHF. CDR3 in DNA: TGTGCCAGCAGCTCGACCACCAGGGATTCACCCCTCCACTTT.

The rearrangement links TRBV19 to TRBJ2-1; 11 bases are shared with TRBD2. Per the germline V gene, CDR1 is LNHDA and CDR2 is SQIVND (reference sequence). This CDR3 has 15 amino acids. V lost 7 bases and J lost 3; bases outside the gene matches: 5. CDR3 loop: CASISLAGGYNEQFF. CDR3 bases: TGTGCCAGTATTTCCCTAGCGGGGGGCTACAATGAGCAGTTCTTC.

The CDR3: CAWSAQTGGPQHF. CDR3 in DNA: TGTGCCTGGAGTGCCCAAACGGGGGGGCCCCAGCATTTT. The chain couples TRBV30 to TRBJ1-5; maybe TRBD1 (5 bases). Germline CDR1 GTSNPN, CDR2 SVGIG (reference sequence). V was shortened by 1 base and J by 9 bases, with 13 bases between the two germline ends. The CDR3 contains 13 residues.

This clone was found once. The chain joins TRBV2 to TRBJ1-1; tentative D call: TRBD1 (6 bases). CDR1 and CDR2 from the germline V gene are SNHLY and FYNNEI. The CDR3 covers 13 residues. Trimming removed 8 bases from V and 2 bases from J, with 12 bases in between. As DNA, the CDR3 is TGTGCCAGCCTTCGACAGGCAAACACTGAAGCTTTCTTT. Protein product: CASLRQANTEAFF.

The CDR3 DNA reads TGTGCCAGCAGTTCGACTAGCGGGCGGTACGAGCAGTACTTC. Translated: CASSSTSGRYEQYF. V usage is TRBV6-5 and J usage is TRBJ2-7; 10 bases line up with TRBD2. The CDR3 has 14 residues. The germline V gene encodes CDR1 MNHEY and CDR2 SVGAGI. Trimming cost V 4 bases and J 4 bases; bases outside gene matches: 4.

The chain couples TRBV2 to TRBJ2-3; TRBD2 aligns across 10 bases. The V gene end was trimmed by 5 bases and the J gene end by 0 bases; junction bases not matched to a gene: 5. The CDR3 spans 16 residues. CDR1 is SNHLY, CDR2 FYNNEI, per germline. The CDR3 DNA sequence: TGTGCCAGCAGTCTTACTAGCGGGGTTAGCACAGATACGCAGTATTTT. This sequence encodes CASSLTSGVSTDTQYF.

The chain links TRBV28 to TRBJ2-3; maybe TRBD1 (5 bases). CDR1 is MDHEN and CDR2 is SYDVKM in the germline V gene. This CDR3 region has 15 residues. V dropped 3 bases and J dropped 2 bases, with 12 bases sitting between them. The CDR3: CASSLFNRHTDTQYF. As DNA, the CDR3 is TGTGCCAGCAGTTTGTTTAACAGGCACACAGATACGCAGTATTTT.

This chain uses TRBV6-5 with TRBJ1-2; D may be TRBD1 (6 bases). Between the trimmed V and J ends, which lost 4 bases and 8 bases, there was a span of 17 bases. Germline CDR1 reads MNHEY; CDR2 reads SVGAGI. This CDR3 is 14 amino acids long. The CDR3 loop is CASSLAGDPKGYTF. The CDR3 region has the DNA TGTGCCAGCAGTTTAGCAGGGGACCCCAAAGGCTACACCTTC.

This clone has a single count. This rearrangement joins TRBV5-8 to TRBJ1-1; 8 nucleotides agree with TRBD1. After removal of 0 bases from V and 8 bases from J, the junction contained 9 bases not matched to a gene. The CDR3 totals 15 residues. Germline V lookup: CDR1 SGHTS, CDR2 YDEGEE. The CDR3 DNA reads TGTGCCAGCAGCTTGGGTGGACAGGGATTTTTGGAAGCTTTCTTT. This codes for CASSLGGQGFLEAFF.

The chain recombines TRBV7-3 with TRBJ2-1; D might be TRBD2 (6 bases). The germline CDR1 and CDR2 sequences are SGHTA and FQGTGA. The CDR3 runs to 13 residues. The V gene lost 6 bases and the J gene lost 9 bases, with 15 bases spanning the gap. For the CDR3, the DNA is TGTGCCAGCAGTAGCGGCGGGAAGGGTGAGCAGTTCTTC. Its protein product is CASSSGGKGEQFF.

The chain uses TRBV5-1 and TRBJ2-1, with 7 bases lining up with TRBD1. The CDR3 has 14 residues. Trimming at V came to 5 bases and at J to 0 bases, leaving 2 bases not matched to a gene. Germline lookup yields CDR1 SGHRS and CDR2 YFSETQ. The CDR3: CASRSGGSYNEQFF. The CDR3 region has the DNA TGCGCCAGCAGATCAGGGGGCTCCTACAATGAGCAGTTCTTC. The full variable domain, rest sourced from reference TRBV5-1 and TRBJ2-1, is KAGVTQTPRYLIKTRGQQVTLSCSPISGHRSVSWYQQTPGQGLQFLFEYFSETQRNKGNFPGRFSGRQFSNSRSEMNVSTLELGDSALYLCASRSGGSYNEQFFGPGTRLTVL.

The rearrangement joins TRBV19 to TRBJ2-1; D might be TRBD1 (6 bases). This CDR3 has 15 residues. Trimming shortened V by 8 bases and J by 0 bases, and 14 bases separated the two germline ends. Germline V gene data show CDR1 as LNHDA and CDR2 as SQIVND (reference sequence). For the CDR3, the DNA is TGTGCCAGTTCCTACAGGGCCAGCTCCTACAATGAGCAGTTCTTC. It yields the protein CASSYRASSYNEQFF. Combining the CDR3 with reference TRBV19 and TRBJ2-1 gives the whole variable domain DGGITQSPKYLFRKEGQNVTLSCEQNLNHDAMYWYRQDPGQGLRLIYYSQIVNDFQKGDIAEGYSVSREKKESFPLTVTSAQKNPTAFYLCASSYRASSYNEQFFGPGTRLTVL.

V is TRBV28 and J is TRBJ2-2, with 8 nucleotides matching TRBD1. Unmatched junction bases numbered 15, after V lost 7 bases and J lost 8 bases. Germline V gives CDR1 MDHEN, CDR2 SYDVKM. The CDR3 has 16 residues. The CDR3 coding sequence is TGTGCCAGCAACTCCCAGAGGGGCAGGGGGCGAGGGGAGCTGTTTTTT. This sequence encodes CASNSQRGRGRGELFF.

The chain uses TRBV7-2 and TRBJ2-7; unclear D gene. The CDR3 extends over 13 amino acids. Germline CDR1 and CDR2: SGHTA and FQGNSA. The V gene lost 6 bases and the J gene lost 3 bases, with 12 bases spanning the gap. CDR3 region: CASSFGPLYEQYF. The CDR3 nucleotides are TGTGCCAGCAGTTTTGGGCCGCTCTACGAGCAGTACTTC.

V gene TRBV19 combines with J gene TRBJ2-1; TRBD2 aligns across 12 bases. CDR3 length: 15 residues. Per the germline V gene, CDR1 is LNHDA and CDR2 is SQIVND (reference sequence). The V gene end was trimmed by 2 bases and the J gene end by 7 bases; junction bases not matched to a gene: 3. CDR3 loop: CASSIRTSGVNEQFF. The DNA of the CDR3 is TGTGCCAGTAGTATAAGGACTAGCGGGGTTAATGAGCAGTTCTTC.

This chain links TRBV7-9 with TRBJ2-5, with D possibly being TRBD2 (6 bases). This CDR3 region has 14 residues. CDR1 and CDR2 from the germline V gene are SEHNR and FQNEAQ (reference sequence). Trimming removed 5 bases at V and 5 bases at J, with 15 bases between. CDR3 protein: CASSPPSGRETQYF. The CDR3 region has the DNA TGTGCCAGCAGCCCCCCATCGGGGAGGGAGACCCAGTACTTC.

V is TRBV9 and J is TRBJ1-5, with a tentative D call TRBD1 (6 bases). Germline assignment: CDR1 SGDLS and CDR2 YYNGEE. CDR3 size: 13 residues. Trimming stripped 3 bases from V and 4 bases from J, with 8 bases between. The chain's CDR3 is CASSATGNQPQHF. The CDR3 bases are TGTGCCAGCAGCGCCACAGGGAATCAGCCCCAGCATTTT.

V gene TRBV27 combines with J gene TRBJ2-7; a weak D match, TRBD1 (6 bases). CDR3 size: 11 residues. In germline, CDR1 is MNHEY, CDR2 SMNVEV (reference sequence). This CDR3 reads CVTGTNYEQYF. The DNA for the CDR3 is TGTGTGACCGGGACAAACTACGAGCAGTACTTC.

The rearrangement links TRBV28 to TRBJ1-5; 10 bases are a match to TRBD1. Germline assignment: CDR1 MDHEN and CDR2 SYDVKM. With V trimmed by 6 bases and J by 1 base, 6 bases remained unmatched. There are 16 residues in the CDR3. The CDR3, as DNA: TGTGCCAGCAGCAAACGACAGGGGGCGAGCAATCAGCCCCAGCATTTT. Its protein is CASSKRQGASNQPQHF.

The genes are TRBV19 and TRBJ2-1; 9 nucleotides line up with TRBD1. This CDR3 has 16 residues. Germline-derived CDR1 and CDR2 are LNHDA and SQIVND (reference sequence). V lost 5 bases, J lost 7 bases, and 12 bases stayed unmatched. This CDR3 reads CASSVYPGQGQNEQFF. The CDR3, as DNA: TGTGCCAGTAGTGTCTATCCGGGACAGGGTCAAAATGAGCAGTTCTTC.

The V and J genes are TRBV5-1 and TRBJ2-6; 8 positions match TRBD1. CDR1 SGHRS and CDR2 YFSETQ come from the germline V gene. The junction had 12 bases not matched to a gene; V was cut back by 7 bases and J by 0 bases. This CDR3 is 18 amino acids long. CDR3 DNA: TGCGCCAGCTCAAGACAGGGGTCCCCCCTCTCTGGGGCCAACGTCCTGACTTTC. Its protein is CASSRQGSPLSGANVLTF. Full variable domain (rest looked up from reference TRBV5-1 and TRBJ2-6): KAGVTQTPRYLIKTRGQQVTLSCSPISGHRSVSWYQQTPGQGLQFLFEYFSETQRNKGNFPGRFSGRQFSNSRSEMNVSTLELGDSALYLCASSRQGSPLSGANVLTFGAGSRLTVL.

DNA of the CDR3: TGCGCCAGCAGCCAGCGGACAGAGAGCTCCTACGAGCAGTACTTC. It codes for CASSQRTESSYEQYF. The chain links TRBV4-3 to TRBJ2-7; the D gene is possibly TRBD1 (6 bases). This CDR3 comprises 15 residues. Germline CDR1 and CDR2: LGHNA and YSLEER. V was cut by 3 bases and J by 0 bases, with 12 bases left in between.

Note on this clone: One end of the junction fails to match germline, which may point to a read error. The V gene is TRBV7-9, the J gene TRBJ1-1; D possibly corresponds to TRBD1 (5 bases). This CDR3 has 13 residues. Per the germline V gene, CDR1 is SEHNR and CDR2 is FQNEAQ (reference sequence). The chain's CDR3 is CASRLGEGGEAFF. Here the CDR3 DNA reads TGTGCCAGCAGGTTAGGGGAGGGAGGTGAAGCTTTCTTT.

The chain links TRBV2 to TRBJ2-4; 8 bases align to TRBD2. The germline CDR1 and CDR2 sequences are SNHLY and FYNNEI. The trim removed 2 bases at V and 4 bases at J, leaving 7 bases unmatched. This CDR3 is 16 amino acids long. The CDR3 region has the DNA TGTGCCAGCAGTGAAAGGTCGGGCGGGGGGAAAAACATTCAGTACTTC. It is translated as CASSERSGGGKNIQYF.

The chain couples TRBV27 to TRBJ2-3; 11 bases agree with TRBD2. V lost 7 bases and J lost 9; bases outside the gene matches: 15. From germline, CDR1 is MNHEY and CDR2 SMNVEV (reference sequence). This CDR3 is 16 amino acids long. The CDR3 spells CASNLLTSGKTETQYF. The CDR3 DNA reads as TGTGCCAGCAACCTTTTGACTAGCGGGAAAACTGAGACGCAGTATTTT.

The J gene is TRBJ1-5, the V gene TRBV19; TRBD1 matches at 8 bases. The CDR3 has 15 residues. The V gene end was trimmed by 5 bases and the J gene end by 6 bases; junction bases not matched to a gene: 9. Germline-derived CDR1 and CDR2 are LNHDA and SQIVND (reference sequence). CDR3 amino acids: CASSARTGFGQPQHF. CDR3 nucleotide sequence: TGTGCCAGTAGTGCCCGGACAGGGTTCGGTCAGCCCCAGCATTTT. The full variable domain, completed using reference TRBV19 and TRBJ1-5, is DGGITQSPKYLFRKEGQNVTLSCEQNLNHDAMYWYRQDPGQGLRLIYYSQIVNDFQKGDIAEGYSVSREKKESFPLTVTSAQKNPTAFYLCASSARTGFGQPQHFGDGTRLSIL.

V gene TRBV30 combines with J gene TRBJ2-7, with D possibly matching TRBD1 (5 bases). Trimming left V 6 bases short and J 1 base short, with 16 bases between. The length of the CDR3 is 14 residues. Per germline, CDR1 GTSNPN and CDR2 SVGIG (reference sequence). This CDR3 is CACQWRQRSYEQYF. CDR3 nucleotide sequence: TGTGCCTGCCAATGGAGACAGAGATCCTACGAGCAGTACTTC.

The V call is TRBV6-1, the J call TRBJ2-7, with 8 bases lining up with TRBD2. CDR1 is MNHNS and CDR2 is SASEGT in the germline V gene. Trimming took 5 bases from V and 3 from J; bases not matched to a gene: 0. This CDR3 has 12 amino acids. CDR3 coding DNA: TGTGCCAGCAGTACTAGCGGCTACGAGCAGTACTTC. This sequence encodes CASSTSGYEQYF.

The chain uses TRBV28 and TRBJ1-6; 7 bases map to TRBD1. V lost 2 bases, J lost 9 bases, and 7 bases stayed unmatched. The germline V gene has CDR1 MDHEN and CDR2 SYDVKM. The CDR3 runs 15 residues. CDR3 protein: CASSLHNRGSSPLHF. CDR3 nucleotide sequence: TGTGCCAGCAGTTTACATAACAGGGGATCTTCACCCCTCCACTTT.

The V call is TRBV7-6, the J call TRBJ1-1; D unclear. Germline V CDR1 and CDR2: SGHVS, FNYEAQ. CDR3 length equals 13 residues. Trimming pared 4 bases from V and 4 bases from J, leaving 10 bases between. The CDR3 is CASSSGSSTEAFF. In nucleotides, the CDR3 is TGTGCCAGCAGCTCGGGGAGTTCCACTGAAGCTTTCTTT.

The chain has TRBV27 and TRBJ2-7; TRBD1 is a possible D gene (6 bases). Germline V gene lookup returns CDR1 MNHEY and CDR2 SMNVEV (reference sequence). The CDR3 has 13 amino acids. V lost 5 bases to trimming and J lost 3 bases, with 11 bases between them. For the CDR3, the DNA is TGTGCCAGCAGTGGAACAGGGTTCTACGAGCAGTACTTC. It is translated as CASSGTGFYEQYF.